One sample yielded the 24 T cell receptor beta chains listed below, sequenced in a study of T cell clonality in common variable immunodeficiency. TCRdb's table, derived via immunoSEQ multiplex PCR, lists solely in-frame clones and lacks some. Captured here are approximately 44,000 clones, none seen once; the top ten comprise about 9.4%. Sequences were obtained from peripheral blood mononuclear cells. All receptors come from a person aged 18-70 years in good health.

In its sample, this clone was seen many times. The read is 3 residues too short to cover the CDR3 end, so that end is filled in from the germline J gene. The chain couples TRBV10-3 to TRBJ1-1, with 9 bases fitting TRBD1. The V and J ends lost 10 bases and 1 base, in that order; junction bases with no gene match: 4. The CDR3 loop spans 13 amino acids. The germline V gene encodes CDR1 ENHRY and CDR2 SYGVKD. The CDR3 DNA, read in part, is TGTGCCACGCGGGACAGGGAGAACACTGAA. Protein sequence: CATRDRENTE. The CDR3 reads in full as CATRDRENTEAFF.

This clone was detected ten times or more. The sequence runs out 3 residues before the end of the CDR3; the remainder is reconstructed from the germline J gene. V and J are TRBV7-9 and TRBJ2-1; D perhaps matches TRBD1 (5 bases). Germline V gene lookup returns CDR1 SEHNR and CDR2 FQNEAQ (reference sequence). CDR3 length: 14 amino acids. Trimming took 0 bases from V and 8 from J, leaving 11 bases between them. Partial CDR3 DNA: TGTGCCAGCAGCTTAGCGCTGCAGGGCGATGAG. As protein: CASSLALQGDE. The whole CDR3 sequence reads CASSLALQGDEQFF.

In its sample, this clone was seen many times. Coverage ceases 3 residues before the CDR3 finishes, and the germline J gene fills in the end. This chain links TRBV20-1 with TRBJ1-1; perhaps TRBD1 as D (5 bases). V was pared by 5 bases and J by 4 bases, with 14 bases between. This CDR3 comprises 13 residues. Germline CDR1 and CDR2: DFQATT and SNEGSKA (reference sequence). The CDR3 is CSASGGGVTEAFF. The covered CDR3 bases are TGCAGTGCTTCCGGGGGGGGTGTCACTGAA.

Many counts were recorded for this clone. The CDR3 extends 3 residues past the end of the read, so its final part is completed from the germline J gene. The V and J genes are TRBV20-1 and TRBJ2-5; a possible D gene is TRBD1 (5 bases). Trimming removed 3 bases at V and 3 bases at J, with 5 bases between. The CDR3 has 11 amino acids. CDR1 and CDR2 from the germline V gene are DFQATT and SNEGSKA (reference sequence). The CDR3: CSASREETQYF. The CDR3 DNA, read in part, is TGCAGTGCTAGCAGGGAAGAGACC.

This clone was counted at least ten times. The CDR3 is cut off 3 residues early in the read; its end comes from the germline J gene. The chain couples TRBV18 to TRBJ1-2; 8 nucleotides line up with TRBD1. This CDR3 region has 16 residues. Germline loops: CDR1 KGHSH, CDR2 LQKENI. V trimming: 2 bases; J trimming: 4 bases; junction bases outside the gene matches: 9. CDR3 amino acids: CASSPYVAGGGYGYTF. Incomplete CDR3 DNA: TGTGCCAGCTCACCATACGTGGCAGGGGGCGGCTATGGC.

This clone was seen many times. Coverage ceases 3 residues before the CDR3 finishes, and the germline J gene fills in the end. The V call is TRBV20-1, the J call TRBJ2-1; 9 bases are shared with TRBD2. This CDR3 spans 15 amino acids. CDR1 DFQATT and CDR2 SNEGSKA come from the germline V gene (reference sequence). J was trimmed by 4 bases and V by 3 bases; bases with no gene match: 7. CDR3 DNA, as far as it was read: TGCAGTGCTAGTAGGCCAACTAGCGGGTACAATGAG. Protein: CSASRPTSGYNE. From start to end, the CDR3 is CSASRPTSGYNEQFF.

This clone appeared many times. The missing CDR3 end, 3 residues past where the read stops, is filled in from the germline J gene. The chain joins TRBV18 to TRBJ2-3; no firm D call. The germline V and J ends were trimmed by 2 bases and 4 bases, with 10 bases remaining between them. Germline assignment: CDR1 KGHSH and CDR2 LQKENI. This CDR3 contains 14 residues. CDR3 sequence reads: CASSPTENADTQYF. CDR3 bases read: TGTGCCAGCTCACCAACTGAGAACGCAGATACG.

This clone was picked up many times. The CDR3 protein is CSAQGQAGHEQYF. The DNA read from the CDR3 is TGCAGTGCTCAGGGACAGGCCGGGCACGAG. The V and J genes are TRBV20-1 and TRBJ2-7; 8 bases fit TRBD1. Read data end 3 residues before the CDR3 end; the end is taken from the germline J gene. The CDR3 runs 13 residues. J lost 5 bases, V lost 5 bases, and 8 bases had no gene match. The germline CDR1 and CDR2 sequences are DFQATT and SNEGSKA (reference sequence).

This clone was detected many times. The sequence runs out 3 residues before the end of the CDR3; the remainder is reconstructed from the germline J gene. This chain uses TRBV29-1 with TRBJ1-2, with a tentative D call TRBD1 (6 bases). V was trimmed by 7 bases and J by 4 bases, leaving 13 bases between them. CDR1 is SQVTM, CDR2 ANQGSEA, per germline. This CDR3 has 12 residues. CDR3 DNA (partial): TGCAGCGCCCGCGACAGGATCTATGGC. It yields the protein CSARDRIYG. In full, the CDR3 is CSARDRIYGYTF.

This clone has ten or more counts. Read coverage stops 3 residues before the CDR3 terminus; the germline J gene supplies the remainder. This chain links TRBV7-9 with TRBJ1-2; weak D call: TRBD1 (5 bases). The V and J ends lost 6 bases and 4 bases respectively, with 12 bases between them. This CDR3 is built from 13 residues. Germline CDR1 is SEHNR and CDR2 is FQNEAQ (reference sequence). The part of the CDR3 DNA that was read is TGTGCCAGCAGTCCAGGGTTTGCCTATGGC. Translation gives CASSPGFAYG. The whole CDR3 sequence reads CASSPGFAYGYTF.

CDR3 DNA (partial): TGTGCCAGCAGCTTAGAGGGTCGGGGATCCTACGAG. It yields the protein CASSLEGRGSYE. The entire CDR3 protein is CASSLEGRGSYEQYF. This chain connects TRBV11-2 to TRBJ2-7; perhaps TRBD2 as D (5 bases). The CDR3 end lies 3 residues beyond the end of the read and is filled in from the germline J gene. There are 15 residues in the CDR3. CDR1 SGHAT and CDR2 FQNNGV come from the germline V gene. Trimming removed 0 bases from V and 1 base from J, with 10 bases in between.

This clone was picked up many times. The CDR3 DNA, read in part, is TGTGCCAGCAGTTACGCCAGACAGGACCACGCTAACTATGGC. Its translation is CASSYARQDHANYG. The entire CDR3 sequence reads CASSYARQDHANYGYTF. The chain has TRBV6-2 or TRBV6-3 and TRBJ1-2, with D possibly being TRBD1 (6 bases). Read data end 3 residues before the CDR3 end; the end is taken from the germline J gene. V gave up 2 bases and J gave up 0 bases, with 16 bases separating them. This CDR3 is built from 17 residues. CDR1 and CDR2 (germline): MNHEY, SVGEGT.

This clone appeared many times. The sequence runs out 3 residues before the end of the CDR3; the remainder is reconstructed from the germline J gene. J is TRBJ1-4 and V is TRBV10-1; a weak D match, TRBD1 (6 bases). From germline, CDR1 is WNHNN and CDR2 SYGVQD (reference sequence). This CDR3 is built from 19 residues. The ends were cut back, 3 bases at V and 8 bases at J, with 28 bases in the middle. Partial CDR3 DNA: TGCGCCAGCAGTGAAGGGTGTTCGGGGGGGGGCCGTCTTAGGGAAAAA. Translating it yields CASSEGCSGGGRLREK. The entire CDR3 is CASSEGCSGGGRLREKLFF.

CDR3 bases read: TGTGCCAGCAGCTTAGCCTACAGGCGCATGAACACTGAA. It is translated as CASSLAYRRMNTE. The complete CDR3 protein is CASSLAYRRMNTEAFF. This sequence joins TRBV7-8 and TRBJ1-1; D possibly corresponds to TRBD1 (5 bases). The read is 3 residues too short to cover the CDR3 end, so that end is filled in from the germline J gene. Trimming stripped 0 bases from V and 0 bases from J, with 11 bases between. The germline V gene has CDR1 SGHVS and CDR2 FQNEAQ. This CDR3 comprises 16 residues.

This clone was found many times. Here the CDR3 reads CASSLAQGYEQYF. The DNA read from the CDR3 is TGTGCCAGCAGCTTAGCGCAGGGGTACGAG. This chain uses TRBV7-9 with TRBJ2-7; D might be TRBD1 (6 bases). The missing CDR3 end, 3 residues past where the read stops, is filled in from the germline J gene. This CDR3 has 13 residues. Germline V gene lookup returns CDR1 SEHNR and CDR2 FQNEAQ (reference sequence). V lost 0 bases and J 4 bases, leaving 7 bases between the germline ends.

This clone was recorded at least ten times. The CDR3 loop reads CSATGQGGEAFF. The CDR3 DNA, read in part, is TGCAGTGCGACAGGGCAGGGGGGTGAA. V gene TRBV20-1 combines with J gene TRBJ1-1; 7 bases are shared with TRBD1. The read terminates 3 residues before the CDR3 end, so the remaining end is supplied by the germline J gene. Trimming at V came to 6 bases and at J to 7 bases, leaving 8 bases not matched to a gene. Germline V gives CDR1 DFQATT, CDR2 SNEGSKA (reference sequence). The CDR3 sequence is 12 residues long.

This clone was detected ten times or more. The read finishes 3 residues shy of the CDR3 end, and the germline J gene is used to complete it. The chain uses TRBV20-1 and TRBJ2-3; 11 positions match TRBD2. The length of the CDR3 is 14 residues. The germline V gene has CDR1 DFQATT and CDR2 SNEGSKA (reference sequence). J was trimmed by 4 bases and V by 6 bases; bases with no gene match: 6. The CDR3 protein is CSARIAGGPDTQYF. CDR3 DNA (partial): TGCAGTGCAAGGATAGCGGGGGGGCCAGATACG.

This clone has at least ten counts. The read terminates 3 residues ahead of where the CDR3 ends, so the germline J gene completes it. This chain links TRBV5-4 with TRBJ2-7; 9 bases agree with TRBD1. The CDR3 totals 13 residues. The V gene's germline CDR1 is SGHNT and CDR2 YYREEE (reference sequence). The J segment lost 2 bases and the V segment lost 4 bases, leaving 1 base of the junction unmatched. The CDR3 reads CASSRQGAYEQYF. The sequenced part of the CDR3 DNA is TGTGCCAGCAGCCGACAGGGGGCCTACGAG.

This clone was seen at least ten times. The CDR3 extends 3 residues past the end of the read, so its final part is completed from the germline J gene. The V call is TRBV7-6, the J call TRBJ1-1; tentatively, D is TRBD1 (5 bases). The CDR3 loop spans 14 amino acids. With 1 base removed from V and 2 bases from J, the gap between germline ends came to 8 bases. Germline loops: CDR1 SGHVS, CDR2 FNYEAQ. The CDR3 protein is CASSLGGVNTEAFF. The DNA read from the CDR3 is TGTGCCAGCAGCTTAGGGGGCGTAAACACTGAA.

This clone was recorded many times. The DNA ends 3 residues before the CDR3 does, and the rest of the CDR3 is filled in from the germline J gene. The V call is TRBV2, the J call TRBJ1-5; no firm D call. V lost 2 bases and J 5 bases, leaving 13 bases between the germline ends. CDR3 size: 15 residues. Germline V gene lookup returns CDR1 SNHLY and CDR2 FYNNEI. CDR3 protein: CASSEFWSRDQPQHF. The DNA read from the CDR3 is TGTGCCAGCAGTGAATTTTGGAGCCGGGATCAGCCC.

Note on this clone: With a far larger clone one base away, a read error is the likely cause. Read data end 3 residues before the CDR3 end; the end is taken from the germline J gene. V usage is TRBV7-9 and J usage is TRBJ1-4, with D possibly matching TRBD1 (6 bases). This CDR3 is 15 amino acids long. The germline gives CDR1 SEHNR, CDR2 FQNEAQ (reference sequence). The CDR3 is CSSSSGGAGEEKLFF. The DNA read from the CDR3 is TGTTCCAGCAGCTCTGGGGGGGCAGGGGAAGAAAAA. Variable domain in full (rest from reference TRBV7-9 and TRBJ1-4): DTGVSQNPRHKITKRGQNVTFRCDPISEHNRLYWYRQTLGQGPEFLTYFQNEAQLEKSRLLSDRFSAERPKGSFSTLEIQRTEQGDSAMYLCSSSSGGAGEEKLFFGSGTQLSVL.

This clone was counted many times. Coverage ceases 3 residues before the CDR3 finishes, and the germline J gene fills in the end. The rearrangement links TRBV13 to TRBJ1-6; a weak D match, TRBD1 (6 bases). The V end was cut by 5 bases, the J end by 5 bases, with 16 bases between. CDR3 size: 16 residues. Per germline, CDR1 PRHDT and CDR2 FYEKMQ (reference sequence). CDR3 protein: CASSPLRGGHNSPLHF. The DNA read from the CDR3 is TGTGCCAGCAGCCCGCTTCGGGGGGGCCATAATTCACCC.

The table lists this clone with many counts. The read terminates 3 residues before the CDR3 end, so the remaining end is supplied by the germline J gene. The gene calls are TRBV18 and TRBJ1-1; 7 bases map to TRBD1. V gave up 6 bases and J gave up 0 bases; unmatched junction bases: 10. The CDR3 spans 16 residues. CDR1 is KGHSH and CDR2 is LQKENI in the germline V gene. The sequenced part of the CDR3 DNA is TGTGCCAGCTCCCTCGGGACAGCGGGCCTGAACACTGAA. Residues: CASSLGTAGLNTE. The complete CDR3 reads CASSLGTAGLNTEAFF. The full variable domain, in which reference TRBV18 and TRBJ1-1 provide the parts outside the CDR3, is NAGVMQNPRHLVRRRGQEARLRCSPMKGHSHVYWYRQLPEEGLKFMVYLQKENIIDESGMPKERFSAEFPKEGPSILRIQQVVRGDSAAYFCASSLGTAGLNTEAFFGQGTRLTVV.

This clone was detected many times. The CDR3 is cut off 3 residues early in the read; its end comes from the germline J gene. The rearrangement links TRBV7-2 to TRBJ2-1; 11 nucleotides align to TRBD1. The length of the CDR3 is 15 residues. Germline lookup yields CDR1 SGHTA and CDR2 FQGNSA. The V and J ends lost 5 bases and 3 bases, in that order; junction bases with no gene match: 3. CDR3 DNA, as far as it was read: TGTGCCAGCAGCGGGACAGGGGGTTTCTACAATGAG. Its translation is CASSGTGGFYNE. In full, the CDR3 is CASSGTGGFYNEQFF.